Sequencing of this TCR beta chain was carried out in a study of OX40 agonist ivuxolimab in advanced cancers. As for the study in general: Patients were given ivuxolimab, an antibody that agonizes OX40 (CD134). Intravenous ivuxolimab was administered to patients every 2 weeks at 0.01 to 10 mg/kg. Study-wide results and caveats: There were, on average, more expanded clones in CD8+ T cells than in CD4+.

Profiling relied on immunoSEQ multiplex PCR, and the TCRdb table lists in-frame clones only, not all of them. The data contain some 64,000 clones, about four fifths of them singletons. Germline V lookup: CDR1 SGHRS, CDR2 YFSETQ. This CDR3 contains 17 residues. With 0 bases removed from V and 3 bases from J, the gap between germline ends came to 15 bases. About this clone itself: Antigen specificity is unknown.

The chain is built from TRBV5-1 and TRBJ1-4; no reliable D call. Specimen: CD4+ or CD8+ T cells sorted from blood, collected in a trial of the OX40 agonist ivuxolimab. The TCR originated in an adult with an advanced solid tumor such as melanoma, head and neck, liver or kidney cancer. This CDR3 reads CASSLAGAAGSNEKLFF. The CDR3 DNA reads TGCGCCAGCAGCTTGGCCGGAGCAGCCGGGTCTAATGAAAAACTGTTTTTT.